The sequence of this TCR beta chain was determined in a study of identifying expanded T cells in peripheral blood. About this clone: Its specificity is not known.

Study outcomes and limitations: Around 1.2 clones differed between technical replicates, versus approximately 17 and 20 over time. Two-week clone count variance significantly increased as total template count grew.

Produced via immunoSEQ multiplex PCR; TCRdb's table is partial and in-frame only. Here the sample spans 70,000 to 100,000 clones, around 85% being singletons. CDR1 is SGHRS, CDR2 YFSETQ, per germline. The CDR3 has 15 amino acids. Trimming removed 4 bases from V and 1 base from J; junction bases left unmatched: 4. No infections or other immune events were documented during collection. The receptor comes from a person between 18 and 70 years old in good health. The sequenced material came from blood. The chain employs TRBV5-1 and TRBJ1-1, with 10 bases aligning to TRBD1. CDR3 in DNA: TGCGCCAGCAGCAAGACAGGGGGCGAGAACACTGAAGCTTTCTTT. Translating gives CASSKTGGENTEAFF.